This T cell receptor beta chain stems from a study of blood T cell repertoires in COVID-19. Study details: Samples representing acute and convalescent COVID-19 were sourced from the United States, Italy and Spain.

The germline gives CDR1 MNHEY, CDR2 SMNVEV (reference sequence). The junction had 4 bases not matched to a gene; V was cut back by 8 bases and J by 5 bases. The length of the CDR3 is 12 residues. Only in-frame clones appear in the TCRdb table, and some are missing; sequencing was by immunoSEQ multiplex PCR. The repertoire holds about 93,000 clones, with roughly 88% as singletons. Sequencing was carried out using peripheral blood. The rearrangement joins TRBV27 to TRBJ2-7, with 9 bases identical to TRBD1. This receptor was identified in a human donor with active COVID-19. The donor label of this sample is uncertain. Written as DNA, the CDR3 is TGTGCCAGCCGGGACAGGGTACACGAGCAGTACTTC. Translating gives CASRDRVHEQYF.